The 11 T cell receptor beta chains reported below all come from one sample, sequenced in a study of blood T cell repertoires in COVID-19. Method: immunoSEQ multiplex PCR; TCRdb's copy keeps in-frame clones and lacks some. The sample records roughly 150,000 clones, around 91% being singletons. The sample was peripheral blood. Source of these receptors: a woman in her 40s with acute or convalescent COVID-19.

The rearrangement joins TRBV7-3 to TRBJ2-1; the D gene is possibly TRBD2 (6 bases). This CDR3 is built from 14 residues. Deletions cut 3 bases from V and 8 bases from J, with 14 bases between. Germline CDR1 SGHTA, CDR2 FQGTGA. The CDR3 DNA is TGTGCCAGCAGCTTCACCGCGGGACCGCATGAGCAGTTCTTC. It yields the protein CASSFTAGPHEQFF. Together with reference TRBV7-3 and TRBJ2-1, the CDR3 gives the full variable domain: GAGVSQTPSNKVTEKGKYVELRCDPISGHTALYWYRQSLGQGPEFLIYFQGTGAADDSGLPNDRFFAVRPEGSVSTLKIQRTERGDSAVYLCASSFTAGPHEQFFGPGTRLTVL.

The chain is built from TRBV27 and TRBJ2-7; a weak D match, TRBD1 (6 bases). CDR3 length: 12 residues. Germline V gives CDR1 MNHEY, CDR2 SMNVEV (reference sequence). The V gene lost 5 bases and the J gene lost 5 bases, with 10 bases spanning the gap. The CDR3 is CASSPTGHEQYF. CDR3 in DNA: TGTGCCAGCAGTCCTACAGGGCACGAGCAGTACTTC.

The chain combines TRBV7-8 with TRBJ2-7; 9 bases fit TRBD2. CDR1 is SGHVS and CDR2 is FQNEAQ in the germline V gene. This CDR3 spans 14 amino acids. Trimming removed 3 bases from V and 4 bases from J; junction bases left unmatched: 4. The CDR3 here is CASSFSTSGYEQYF. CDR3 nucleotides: TGTGCCAGCAGCTTCTCGACTAGCGGATACGAGCAGTACTTC.

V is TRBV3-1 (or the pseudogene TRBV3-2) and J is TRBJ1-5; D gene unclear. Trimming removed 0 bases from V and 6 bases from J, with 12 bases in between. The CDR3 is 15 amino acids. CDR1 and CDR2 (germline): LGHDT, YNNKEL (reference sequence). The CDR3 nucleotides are TGTGCCAGCAGCCAAGATGGGCAGGTGGTTCAGCCCCAGCATTTT. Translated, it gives CASSQDGQVVQPQHF.

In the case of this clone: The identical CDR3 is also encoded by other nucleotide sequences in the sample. The CDR3 protein is CASSPPSSGGGNEQFF. The CDR3 DNA sequence: TGTGCCAGCTCACCACCGTCTAGCGGAGGGGGTAATGAGCAGTTCTTC. The chain employs TRBV18 and TRBJ2-1; maybe TRBD2 (7 bases). Trimming cost V 0 bases and J 7 bases, with 16 bases left between them. The CDR3 contains 16 residues. Per the germline V gene, CDR1 is KGHSH and CDR2 is LQKENI.

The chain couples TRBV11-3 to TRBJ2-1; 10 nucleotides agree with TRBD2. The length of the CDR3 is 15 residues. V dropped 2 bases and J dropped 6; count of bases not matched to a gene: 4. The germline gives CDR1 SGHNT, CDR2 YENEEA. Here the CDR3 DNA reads TGTGCCAGCAGCTTATTAGCGGGAGGTCGCAATGAGCAGTTCTTC. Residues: CASSLLAGGRNEQFF. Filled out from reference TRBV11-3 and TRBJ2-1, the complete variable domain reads EAGVVQSPRYKIIEKKQPVAFWCNPISGHNTLYWYLQNLGQGPELLIRYENEEAVDDSQLPKDRFSAERLKGVDSTLKIQPAELGDSAVYLCASSLLAGGRNEQFFGPGTRLTVL.

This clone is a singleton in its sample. This CDR3 reads CASTGSSSPSSYNEQFF. For the CDR3, the DNA is TGTGCCAGCACCGGGTCTTCTAGCCCGAGCTCCTACAATGAGCAGTTCTTC. The chain is built from TRBV2 and TRBJ2-1; possible D gene TRBD2, 5 bases. Germline CDR1 is SNHLY and CDR2 is FYNNEI. The CDR3 loop spans 17 amino acids. Trimming took off 7 bases at V and 0 bases at J, with 19 bases between the two ends.

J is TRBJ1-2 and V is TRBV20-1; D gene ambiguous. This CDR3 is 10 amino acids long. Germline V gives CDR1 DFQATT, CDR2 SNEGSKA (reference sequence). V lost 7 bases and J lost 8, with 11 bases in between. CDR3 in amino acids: CSVATQGYTF. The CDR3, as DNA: TGCAGTGTTGCGACACAGGGCTACACCTTC.

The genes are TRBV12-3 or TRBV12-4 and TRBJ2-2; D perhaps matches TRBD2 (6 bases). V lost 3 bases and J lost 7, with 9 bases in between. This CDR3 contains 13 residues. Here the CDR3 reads CASSFAGSGELFF. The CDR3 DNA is TGTGCCAGCAGTTTTGCGGGGAGCGGGGAGCTGTTTTTT.

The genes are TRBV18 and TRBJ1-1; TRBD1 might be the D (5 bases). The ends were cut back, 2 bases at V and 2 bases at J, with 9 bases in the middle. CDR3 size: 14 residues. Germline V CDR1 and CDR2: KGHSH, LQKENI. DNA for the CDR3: TGTGCCAGCTCACCAAGGGGCCTAAACACTGAAGCTTTCTTT. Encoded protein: CASSPRGLNTEAFF.

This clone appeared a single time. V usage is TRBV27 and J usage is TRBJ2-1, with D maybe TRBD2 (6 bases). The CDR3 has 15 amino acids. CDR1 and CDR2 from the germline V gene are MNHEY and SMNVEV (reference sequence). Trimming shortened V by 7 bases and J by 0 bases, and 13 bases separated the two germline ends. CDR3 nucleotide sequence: TGTGCCAGCAATCTGGACTACTACTCCTACAATGAGCAGTTCTTC. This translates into CASNLDYYSYNEQFF.